One and the same sample provided the 8 T cell receptor beta chains below, sequenced in a study of blood T cell repertoires in COVID-19. Libraries were prepared by immunoSEQ multiplex PCR; TCRdb keeps only in-frame clonotypes and omits some of them. Of some 150,000 clones listed, approximately 82% are singletons. The sequenced sample consisted of peripheral blood. These TCRs come from a woman in her forties or fifties with acute or convalescent COVID-19.

This sequence joins TRBV18 and TRBJ1-1; no reliable D call. The V end was cut by 3 bases, the J end by 1 base, with 12 bases between. The V gene's germline CDR1 is KGHSH and CDR2 LQKENI. The CDR3 extends over 15 amino acids. CDR3 protein: CASSPSEVGNTEAFF. In DNA form, the CDR3 reads TGTGCCAGCTCACCTAGTGAGGTGGGGAACACTGAAGCTTTCTTT.

J is TRBJ2-7 and V is TRBV19; weak D call: TRBD2 (6 bases). This CDR3 has 18 residues. Between the trimmed V and J ends, which lost 0 bases and 2 bases, there was a span of 20 bases. In germline, CDR1 is LNHDA, CDR2 SQIVND (reference sequence). The CDR3 coding sequence is TGTGCCAGTAGTATAGATTTAGGAGCTGGAGGGAGGACCTACGAGCAGTACTTC. Amino acids: CASSIDLGAGGRTYEQYF.

This clone has only a few counts. The V gene is TRBV12-3 or TRBV12-4, the J gene TRBJ2-7; D possibly corresponds to TRBD1 (7 bases). CDR3 length: 12 residues. Between the trimmed V and J ends, which lost 6 bases and 7 bases, there was a span of 13 bases. The chain's CDR3 is CASSQGGREQYF. DNA for the CDR3: TGTGCCAGCAGCCAGGGGGGCAGGGAGCAGTACTTC.

The chain links TRBV5-1 to TRBJ2-1; 13 bases line up with TRBD2. Germline CDR1 SGHRS, CDR2 YFSETQ. The CDR3 covers 15 residues. With 3 bases clipped from V and 9 bases from J, the junction kept 6 bases outside the gene matches. The CDR3 sequence: CASSSGTSGNSEQFF. For the CDR3, the DNA is TGCGCCAGCAGCTCCGGGACTAGCGGGAATAGTGAGCAGTTCTTC.

This clone was observed a handful of times. The chain is built from TRBV29-1 and TRBJ2-5, with 8 bases fitting TRBD1. The J segment lost 5 bases and the V segment lost 5 bases, leaving 13 bases of the junction unmatched. Germline CDR1 and CDR2: SQVTM and ANQGSEA. CDR3 length: 15 amino acids. The CDR3 protein is CSVIISGGAGETQYF. The DNA for the CDR3 is TGCAGCGTTATCATTTCAGGGGGCGCGGGTGAGACCCAGTACTTC.

The chain is built from TRBV5-4 and TRBJ1-4; TRBD1 agrees at 8 bases. The CDR3 runs to 17 residues. Looked up from germline, CDR1 is SGHNT and CDR2 is YYREEE (reference sequence). The V segment lost 4 bases and the J segment 1 base; nucleotides outside the gene matches: 9. The CDR3 reads CASSDRTGTLTNEKLFF. Written as DNA, the CDR3 is TGTGCCAGCAGCGATCGGACAGGGACCCTAACTAATGAAAAACTGTTTTTT.

This chain joins TRBV6-2 or TRBV6-3 and TRBJ1-4; 8 nucleotides agree with TRBD1. Germline CDR1 and CDR2: MNHEY and SVGEGT. CDR3 length: 15 residues. The J segment lost 7 bases and the V segment lost 2 bases, leaving 6 bases of the junction unmatched. This CDR3 reads CASSYHRGESEKLFF. The DNA for the CDR3 is TGTGCCAGCAGTTACCACAGGGGGGAAAGTGAAAAACTGTTTTTT.

The V and J genes are TRBV5-1 and TRBJ2-2, with TRBD2 identical over 7 bases. The CDR3 totals 15 residues. V trimming: 1 base; J trimming: 4 bases; junction bases outside the gene matches: 4. The V gene's germline CDR1 is SGHRS and CDR2 YFSETQ. CDR3 in amino acids: CASSLTGLTTGELFF. The CDR3 DNA sequence: TGCGCCAGCAGCTTGACGGGACTAACCACCGGGGAGCTGTTTTTT. Complete variable domain (other parts from reference TRBV5-1 and TRBJ2-2): KAGVTQTPRYLIKTRGQQVTLSCSPISGHRSVSWYQQTPGQGLQFLFEYFSETQRNKGNFPGRFSGRQFSNSRSEMNVSTLELGDSALYLCASSLTGLTTGELFFGEGSRLTVL.